The 10 T cell receptor beta chains in this list originate from one sample, sequenced in a study of blood T cell repertoires in COVID-19 (dated by TCRdb to 2018 to 2020). The library was built by means of the immunoSEQ multiplex PCR assay. TCRdb took over this immuneACCESS table, retaining in-frame rearrangements with V and J assigned. Such tables are incomplete; in checked studies, under half of the missing clones stem from an unresolved V gene, and the remainder is unexplained. The sample yields a few hundred thousand clones; approximately 89% were counted once. The ten largest clones take up 1.9% of the sample. The specimen was PBMCs or T cells enriched from blood (not recorded which). These receptors originate from a woman aged 60-75 years who had recovered from COVID-19.

The rearrangement joins TRBV28 to TRBJ1-1, with 8 bases aligning to TRBD1. The CDR3 runs 15 residues. From germline, CDR1 is MDHEN and CDR2 SYDVKM. After removal of 7 bases from V and 2 bases from J, the junction contained 9 bases not matched to a gene. For the CDR3, the DNA is TGTGCCAGCAATCAACAGGGGGAAGTTAACACTGAAGCTTTCTTT. Translating it yields CASNQQGEVNTEAFF. Using reference TRBV28 and TRBJ1-1 for the parts outside the CDR3, the full variable domain is DVKVTQSSRYLVKRTGEKVFLECVQDMDHENMFWYRQDPGLGLRLIYFSYDVKMKEKGDIPEGYSVSREKKERFSLILESASTNQTSMYLCASNQQGEVNTEAFFGQGTRLTVV.

V is TRBV6-1 and J is TRBJ2-7; 12 bases fit TRBD2. V was clipped by 1 base and J by 3 bases; unmatched bases: 7. The CDR3 sequence is 17 residues long. Germline CDR1 reads MNHNS; CDR2 reads SASEGT. This CDR3 is CASSEGLAGEPLYEQYF. The CDR3 bases are TGTGCCAGCAGTGAAGGACTAGCGGGGGAACCCCTCTACGAGCAGTACTTC.

The genes are TRBV9 and TRBJ2-5; 9 bases match TRBD2. Looked up from germline, CDR1 is SGDLS and CDR2 is YYNGEE. Losses at the gene ends were 3 bases for V and 4 bases for J; bases not matched to a gene: 4. This CDR3 is 14 amino acids long. The CDR3, as DNA: TGTGCCAGCAGCGGCGGGGGGGCCCTAGAGACCCAGTACTTC. This codes for CASSGGGALETQYF.

The chain links TRBV19 to TRBJ2-1; no clear D gene. Germline V CDR1 and CDR2: LNHDA, SQIVND (reference sequence). The CDR3 extends over 13 amino acids. V was shortened by 10 bases and J by 8 bases, with 18 bases between the two germline ends. CDR3 bases: TGTGCCACCCGGGTCGTAGGTTCCGATGAGCAGTTCTTC. Translation gives CATRVVGSDEQFF.

This chain joins TRBV10-3 and TRBJ1-4; TRBD1 is a possible D gene (5 bases). Trimming left V 5 bases short and J 7 bases short, with 20 bases between. Germline V gene lookup returns CDR1 ENHRY and CDR2 SYGVKD. The CDR3 loop spans 16 amino acids. CDR3 loop: CAISSGMDTFFEKLFF. CDR3 nucleotide sequence: TGTGCCATCAGTTCTGGTATGGACACCTTCTTTGAAAAACTGTTTTTT.

Only a few counts were recorded for this clone. V is TRBV5-1 and J is TRBJ2-1; D remains ambiguous. Between the trimmed V and J ends, which lost 0 bases and 0 bases, there was a span of 7 bases. This CDR3 has 15 amino acids. The V gene's germline CDR1 is SGHRS and CDR2 YFSETQ. The CDR3 spells CASSLDPSSYNEQFF. In DNA, the CDR3 is TGCGCCAGCAGCTTGGACCCGAGCTCCTACAATGAGCAGTTCTTC.

This clone was seen once. The chain has TRBV3-1 (or the pseudogene TRBV3-2) and TRBJ1-3; D may be TRBD1 (6 bases). V was shortened by 2 bases and J by 2 bases, with 10 bases between the two germline ends. The CDR3 has 15 amino acids. Germline CDR1 reads LGHDT; CDR2 reads YNNKEL (reference sequence). This CDR3 is CASSQRTDPGNTIYF. The DNA of the CDR3 is TGTGCCAGCAGCCAAAGGACAGATCCTGGAAACACCATATATTTT.

This clone was observed once. This sequence joins TRBV5-1 and TRBJ2-2; the match to TRBD2 covers 7 bases. V lost 5 bases, J lost 4 bases, and 8 bases stayed unmatched. CDR1 is SGHRS and CDR2 is YFSETQ in the germline V gene. This CDR3 has 15 amino acids. CDR3: CASRVSGTFTGELFF. CDR3 DNA sequence: TGCGCCAGCAGAGTCAGCGGGACCTTCACCGGGGAGCTGTTTTTT.

The chain uses TRBV23-1 and TRBJ1-2; 12 nucleotides agree with TRBD1. TRBV23-1 is labeled an ORF, and its function is uncertain. The CDR3 spans 16 residues. With V trimmed by 4 bases and J by 3 bases, 6 bases remained unmatched. CDR3 sequence (DNA): TGCGCCAGCAGTCGGGGGACAGGGGGCTACTACTATGGCTACACCTTC. Its translation is CASSRGTGGYYYGYTF.

V usage is TRBV7-9 and J usage is TRBJ2-3; D may be TRBD2 (6 bases). Trimming removed 5 bases at V and 9 bases at J, with 18 bases between. This CDR3 comprises 14 residues. Germline V gene lookup returns CDR1 SEHNR and CDR2 FQNEAQ (reference sequence). The CDR3, as DNA: TGTGCCAGCAGCCCCGGGGTGCCCGCGGGGACGCAGTATTTT. Protein product: CASSPGVPAGTQYF.